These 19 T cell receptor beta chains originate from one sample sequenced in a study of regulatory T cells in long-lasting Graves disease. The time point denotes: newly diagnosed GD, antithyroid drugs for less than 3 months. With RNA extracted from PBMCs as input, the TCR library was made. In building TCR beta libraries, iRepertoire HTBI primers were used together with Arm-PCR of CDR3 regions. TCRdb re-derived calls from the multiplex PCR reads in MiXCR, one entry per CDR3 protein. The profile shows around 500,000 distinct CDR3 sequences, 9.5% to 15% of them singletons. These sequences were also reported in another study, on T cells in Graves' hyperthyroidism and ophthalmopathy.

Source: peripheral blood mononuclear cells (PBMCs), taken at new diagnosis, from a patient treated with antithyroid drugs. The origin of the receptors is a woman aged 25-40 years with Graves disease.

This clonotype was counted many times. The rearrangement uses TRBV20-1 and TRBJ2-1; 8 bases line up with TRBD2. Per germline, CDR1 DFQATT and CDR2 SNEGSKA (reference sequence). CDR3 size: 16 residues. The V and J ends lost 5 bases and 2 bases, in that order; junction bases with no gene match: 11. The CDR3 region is CSALGREANTYNEQFF. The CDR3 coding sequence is TGCAGTGCTCTGGGGCGGGAGGCAAATACCTACAATGAGCAGTTCTTC.

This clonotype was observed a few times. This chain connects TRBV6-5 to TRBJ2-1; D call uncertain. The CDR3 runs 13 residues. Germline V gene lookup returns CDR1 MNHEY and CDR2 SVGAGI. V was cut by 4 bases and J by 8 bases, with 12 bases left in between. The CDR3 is CASSSYNLYEQFF. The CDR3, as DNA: TGTGCCAGCAGTTCCTATAATCTCTATGAGCAGTTCTTC.

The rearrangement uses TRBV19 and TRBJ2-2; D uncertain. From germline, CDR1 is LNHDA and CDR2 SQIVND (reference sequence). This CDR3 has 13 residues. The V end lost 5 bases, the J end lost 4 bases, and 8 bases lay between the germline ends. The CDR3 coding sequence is TGTGCCAGTAGTGGTGGATTCACCGGGGAGCTGTTTTTT. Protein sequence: CASSGGFTGELFF.

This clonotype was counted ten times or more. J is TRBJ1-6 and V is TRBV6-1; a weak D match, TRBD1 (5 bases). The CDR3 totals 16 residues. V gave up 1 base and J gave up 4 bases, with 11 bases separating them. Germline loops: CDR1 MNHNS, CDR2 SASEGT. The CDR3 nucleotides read TGTGCCAGCAGTGAAGGGGCCCGGGGGTATAATTCACCCCTCCACTTT. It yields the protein CASSEGARGYNSPLHF.

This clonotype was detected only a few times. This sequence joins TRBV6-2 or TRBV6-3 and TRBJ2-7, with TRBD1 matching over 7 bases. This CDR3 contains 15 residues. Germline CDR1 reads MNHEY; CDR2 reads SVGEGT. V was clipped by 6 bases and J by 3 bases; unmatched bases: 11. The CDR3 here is CASSFWRAGGYEQYF. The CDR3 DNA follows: TGTGCCAGCAGCTTCTGGCGGGCAGGGGGCTACGAGCAGTACTTC.

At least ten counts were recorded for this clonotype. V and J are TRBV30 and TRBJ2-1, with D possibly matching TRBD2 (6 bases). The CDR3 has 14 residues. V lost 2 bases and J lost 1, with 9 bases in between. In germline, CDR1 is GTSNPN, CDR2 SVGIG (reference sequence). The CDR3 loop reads CAWSRRDSYNEQFF. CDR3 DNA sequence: TGTGCCTGGAGTAGGCGGGATTCCTACAATGAGCAGTTCTTC.

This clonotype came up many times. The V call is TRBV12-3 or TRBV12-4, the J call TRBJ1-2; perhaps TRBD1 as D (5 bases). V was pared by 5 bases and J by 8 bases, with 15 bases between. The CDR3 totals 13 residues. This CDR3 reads CASSPGGRVGYTF. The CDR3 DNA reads TGTGCCAGCAGTCCCGGCGGCAGGGTCGGCTACACCTTC.

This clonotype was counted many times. The CDR3 sequence is CASSLEHLNEQFF. CDR3 DNA sequence: TGTGCCAGCAGCTTAGAACACTTAAATGAGCAGTTCTTC. The V and J genes are TRBV7-2 and TRBJ2-1; D call uncertain. This CDR3 has 13 amino acids. Germline CDR1 SGHTA, CDR2 FQGNSA. Trimming stripped 1 base from V and 7 bases from J, with 8 bases between.

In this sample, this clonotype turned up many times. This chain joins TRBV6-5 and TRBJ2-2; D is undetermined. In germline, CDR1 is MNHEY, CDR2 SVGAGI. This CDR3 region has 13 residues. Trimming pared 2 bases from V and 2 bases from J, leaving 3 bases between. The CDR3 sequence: CASSYVNTGELFF. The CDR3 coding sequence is TGTGCCAGCAGTTACGTTAACACCGGGGAGCTGTTTTTT.

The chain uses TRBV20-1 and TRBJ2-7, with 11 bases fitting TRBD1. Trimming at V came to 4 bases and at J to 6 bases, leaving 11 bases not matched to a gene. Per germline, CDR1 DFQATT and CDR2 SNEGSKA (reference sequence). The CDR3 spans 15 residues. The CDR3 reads CSAILPGTGGGEQYF. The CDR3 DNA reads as TGCAGTGCTATACTACCCGGGACAGGGGGTGGCGAGCAGTACTTC.

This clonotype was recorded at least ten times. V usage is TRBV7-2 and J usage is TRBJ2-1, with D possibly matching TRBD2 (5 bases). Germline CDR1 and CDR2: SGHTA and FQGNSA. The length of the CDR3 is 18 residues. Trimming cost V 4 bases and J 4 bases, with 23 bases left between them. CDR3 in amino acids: CASSSEPPGLRLYNEQFF. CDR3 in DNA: TGTGCCAGCAGCTCCGAGCCACCCGGGTTAAGACTATACAATGAGCAGTTCTTC.

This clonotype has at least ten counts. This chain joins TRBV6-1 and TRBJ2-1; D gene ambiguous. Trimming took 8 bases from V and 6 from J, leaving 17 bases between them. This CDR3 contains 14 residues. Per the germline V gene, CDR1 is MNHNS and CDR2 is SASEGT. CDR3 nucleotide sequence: TGTGCCAGCTGCTCGGTAGCAGGACGCAATGAGCAGTTCTTC. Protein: CASCSVAGRNEQFF.

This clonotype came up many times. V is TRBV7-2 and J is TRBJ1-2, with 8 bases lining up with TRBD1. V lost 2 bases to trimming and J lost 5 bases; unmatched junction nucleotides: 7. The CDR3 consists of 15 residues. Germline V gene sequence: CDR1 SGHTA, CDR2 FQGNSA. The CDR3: CASSLYDRGWYGYTF. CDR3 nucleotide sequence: TGTGCCAGCAGCTTATATGACAGGGGATGGTATGGCTACACCTTC.

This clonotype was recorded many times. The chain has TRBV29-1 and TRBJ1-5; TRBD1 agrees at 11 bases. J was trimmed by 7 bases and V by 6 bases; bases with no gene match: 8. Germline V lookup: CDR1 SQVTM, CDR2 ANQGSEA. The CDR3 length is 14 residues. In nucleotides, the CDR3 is TGCAGCGTCCGGGACAGGGGGGCTGGGCAGCCCCAGCATTTT. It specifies CSVRDRGAGQPQHF. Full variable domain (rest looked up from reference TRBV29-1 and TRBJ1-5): SAVISQKPSRDICQRGTSLTIQCQVDSQVTMMFWYRQQPGQSLTLIATANQGSEATYESGFVIDKFPISRPNLTFSTLTVSNMSPEDSSIYLCSVRDRGAGQPQHFGDGTRLSIL.

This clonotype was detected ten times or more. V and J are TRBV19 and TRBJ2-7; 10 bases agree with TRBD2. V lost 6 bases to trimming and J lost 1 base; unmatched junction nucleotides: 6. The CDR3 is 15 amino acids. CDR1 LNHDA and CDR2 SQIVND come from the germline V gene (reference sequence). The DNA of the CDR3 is TGTGCCAGTAGCAGAACTAGCGGGAAATCCTACGAGCAGTACTTC. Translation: CASSRTSGKSYEQYF.

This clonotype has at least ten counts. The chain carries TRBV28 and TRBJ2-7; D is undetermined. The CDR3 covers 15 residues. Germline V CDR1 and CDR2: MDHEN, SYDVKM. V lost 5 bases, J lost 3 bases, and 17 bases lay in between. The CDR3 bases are TGTGCCAGCAGTCTGAATACATTGCTTGGCTACGAGCAGTACTTC. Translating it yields CASSLNTLLGYEQYF.

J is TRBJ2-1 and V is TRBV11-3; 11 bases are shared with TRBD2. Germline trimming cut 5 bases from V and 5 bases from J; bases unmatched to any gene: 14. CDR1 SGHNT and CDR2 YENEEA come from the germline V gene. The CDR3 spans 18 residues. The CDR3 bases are TGTGCCAGCAGCCCAAGAACGGGACTAGCGGACGGTCACAATGAGCAGTTCTTC. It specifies CASSPRTGLADGHNEQFF.

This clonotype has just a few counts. The DNA of the CDR3 is TGCGCCAGCAGCTTGGTTCCAGGGGGAAATGAGCAGTTCTTC. Translating it yields CASSLVPGGNEQFF. This chain joins TRBV5-1 and TRBJ2-1; 7 bases fit TRBD1. The ends lost 0 bases at V and 7 bases at J; junction bases unmatched: 4. Germline assignment: CDR1 SGHRS and CDR2 YFSETQ. This CDR3 region has 14 residues.

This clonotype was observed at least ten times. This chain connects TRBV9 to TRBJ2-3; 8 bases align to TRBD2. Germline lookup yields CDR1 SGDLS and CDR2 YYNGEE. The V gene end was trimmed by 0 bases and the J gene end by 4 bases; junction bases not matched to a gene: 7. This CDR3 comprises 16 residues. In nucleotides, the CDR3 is TGTGCCAGCAGCGTAGGTGTTAGCGGGGTTTCAGATACGCAGTATTTT. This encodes CASSVGVSGVSDTQYF.